The 25 T cell receptor beta chains below all came from one sample that was sequenced in a study of T cell responses to AZD1222 COVID-19 vaccine. Sequencing used immunoSEQ multiplex PCR; TCRdb keeps in-frame clones, though not all of them. The data contain tens of thousands of clones, 88% of them singletons. This sample comprised peripheral blood, obtained on day 0 of AZD1222 vaccination. The source of these receptors is an adult in good health.

This clone was seen only a few times. This chain connects TRBV20-1 to TRBJ1-2; D is ambiguous. Germline V gene sequence: CDR1 DFQATT, CDR2 SNEGSKA (reference sequence). V lost 3 bases and J lost 4, with 9 bases in between. The CDR3 has 12 residues. The DNA for the CDR3 is TGCAGTGCTAGTCCGAACTTCTATGGCTACACCTTC. Its protein product is CSASPNFYGYTF.

This sequence joins TRBV9 and TRBJ2-3; 9 bases align to TRBD1. CDR3 length equals 15 residues. V was clipped by 6 bases and J by 6 bases; unmatched bases: 11. CDR1 SGDLS and CDR2 YYNGEE come from the germline V gene. DNA for the CDR3: TGTGCCAGCAACACCCGGGACAGGGCCCAGGATACGCAGTATTTT. Translated, it gives CASNTRDRAQDTQYF.

The rearrangement links TRBV20-1 to TRBJ1-2; D ambiguous. V was clipped by 3 bases and J by 0 bases, with 8 bases between them. CDR1 DFQATT and CDR2 SNEGSKA come from the germline V gene (reference sequence). This CDR3 is 13 amino acids long. In nucleotides, the CDR3 is TGCAGTGCTAGTAGCAGGTCTAACTATGGCTACACCTTC. Protein product: CSASSRSNYGYTF.

The chain links TRBV28 to TRBJ2-7, with TRBD2 matching 7 bases. Germline values: CDR1 MDHEN, CDR2 SYDVKM. The CDR3 totals 14 residues. V dropped 4 bases and J dropped 3; count of bases not matched to a gene: 6. In nucleotides, the CDR3 is TGTGCCAGCAGTTCCGGACTAGTAATCTACGAGCAGTACTTC. It translates to CASSSGLVIYEQYF.

The J gene is TRBJ2-2, the V gene TRBV7-9, with 11 bases aligning to TRBD2. The length of the CDR3 is 19 residues. The J segment lost 1 base and the V segment lost 1 base, leaving 8 bases of the junction unmatched. The germline CDR1 and CDR2 sequences are SEHNR and FQNEAQ (reference sequence). In nucleotides, the CDR3 is TGTGCCAGCAGCTTAGTCGGACTAGCGGGTCTGAAGAACACCGGGGAGCTGTTTTTT. Protein sequence: CASSLVGLAGLKNTGELFF.

Only a few counts were recorded for this clone. The rearrangement links TRBV5-4 to TRBJ2-7; weak D call: TRBD2 (7 bases). V shed 4 bases and J shed 5 bases, with 19 bases lying between them. From germline, CDR1 is SGHNT and CDR2 YYREEE (reference sequence). CDR3 length equals 15 residues. This CDR3 is CASSPGEGGTHEQYF. DNA of the CDR3: TGTGCCAGCAGCCCAGGGGAGGGAGGGACGCACGAGCAGTACTTC.

V is TRBV7-9 and J is TRBJ1-4, with D maybe TRBD1 (5 bases). The germline V and J ends were trimmed by 2 bases and 7 bases, with 14 bases remaining between them. Germline V CDR1 and CDR2: SEHNR, FQNEAQ (reference sequence). The CDR3 has 15 amino acids. The CDR3 DNA sequence: TGTGCCAGCAGCTTATCGTCCAGGGAATCTGAAAAACTGTTTTTT. Encoded protein: CASSLSSRESEKLFF.

V gene TRBV19 combines with J gene TRBJ1-1, with a weak D call TRBD1 (5 bases). Germline V gene data show CDR1 as LNHDA and CDR2 as SQIVND (reference sequence). The CDR3 totals 12 residues. The V end was cut by 5 bases, the J end by 8 bases, with 12 bases between. Here the CDR3 DNA reads TGTGCCAGTAGTCCCGGGAGGGGAGAAGCTTTCTTT. It translates to CASSPGRGEAFF.

The chain is built from TRBV9 and TRBJ2-1; D is perhaps TRBD1 or TRBD2 (5 bases each). Germline assignment: CDR1 SGDLS and CDR2 YYNGEE. The CDR3 covers 15 residues. Trimming pared 3 bases from V and 5 bases from J, leaving 15 bases between. For the CDR3, the DNA is TGTGCCAGCAGCGGGGGGACGCTAGGGAACAATGAGCAGTTCTTC. Its protein product is CASSGGTLGNNEQFF.

J is TRBJ2-3 and V is TRBV3-1 (or the pseudogene TRBV3-2), with 7 bases matching TRBD2. Losses at the gene ends were 1 base for V and 2 bases for J; bases not matched to a gene: 6. CDR1 is LGHDT and CDR2 is YNNKEL in the germline V gene (reference sequence). CDR3 length equals 16 residues. Here the CDR3 reads CASSQVDLADTDTQYF. In nucleotides, the CDR3 is TGTGCCAGCAGCCAAGTTGATCTAGCGGACACAGATACGCAGTATTTT.

This clone was counted between two and nine times. V and J are TRBV19 and TRBJ1-1; weak D call: TRBD1 (5 bases). V was cut by 8 bases and J by 0 bases, with 10 bases left in between. This CDR3 is built from 13 residues. Germline V gene sequence: CDR1 LNHDA, CDR2 SQIVND (reference sequence). The CDR3 coding sequence is TGTGCCAGTCGGGGCGATATGAACACTGAAGCTTTCTTT. Translation gives CASRGDMNTEAFF.

The CDR3 protein is CASHGGAGWADTQYF. CDR3 DNA: TGTGCCAGCCATGGGGGGGCAGGATGGGCAGATACGCAGTATTTT. The chain joins TRBV7-9 to TRBJ2-3, with a weak D call TRBD2 (7 bases). Germline V gene data show CDR1 as SEHNR and CDR2 as FQNEAQ (reference sequence). CDR3 length equals 15 residues. The V gene lost 8 bases and the J gene lost 4 bases, with 19 bases spanning the gap.

For the CDR3, the DNA is TGTGCCAGTAGTATCAACCCCCGGACTAGCCTAGGTTTGAATGTGGGGAATGAGCAGTTCTTC. This translates into CASSINPRTSLGLNVGNEQFF. This rearrangement joins TRBV19 to TRBJ2-1, with TRBD2 matching 8 bases. Germline-derived CDR1 and CDR2 are LNHDA and SQIVND (reference sequence). The CDR3 is 21 amino acids. The V and J ends lost 3 bases and 7 bases, in that order; junction bases with no gene match: 26.

CDR3 residues: CASSKGGREKYILAKNIQYF. In DNA form, the CDR3 reads TGTGCCAGCAGCAAAGGCGGCCGGGAGAAATATATTTTGGCCAAAAACATTCAGTACTTC. This sequence joins TRBV21-1 and TRBJ2-4; the table's TRBD2 call for D was not verified on the DNA. TRBV21-1 is assigned pseudogene status. The CDR3 consists of 20 residues.

The chain links TRBV18 to TRBJ1-2; D is possibly TRBD1 (5 bases). CDR3 length equals 14 residues. V gave up 1 base and J gave up 6 bases, with 12 bases separating them. Germline loops: CDR1 KGHSH, CDR2 LQKENI. CDR3 in DNA: TGTGCCAGCTCACCACTTACGGGGGGGGATGGCTACACCTTC. It is translated as CASSPLTGGDGYTF.

The chain employs TRBV29-1 and TRBJ1-1; D unclear. CDR3 size: 18 residues. Germline V gene sequence: CDR1 SQVTM, CDR2 ANQGSEA. Trimming pared 6 bases from V and 1 base from J, leaving 27 bases between. The CDR3 protein is CSVPSGIVRPRTNTEAFF. The CDR3 region has the DNA TGCAGCGTCCCAAGCGGGATAGTGAGACCCCGTACGAACACTGAAGCTTTCTTT.

The chain couples TRBV5-8 to TRBJ1-2; D not resolved. Germline CDR1 is SGHTS and CDR2 is YDEGEE. The V end lost 4 bases, the J end lost 2 bases, and 15 bases lay between the germline ends. The CDR3 spans 15 residues. CDR3 coding DNA: TGTGCCAGCAGCGTCCTACGCGGGCCCAACTATGGCTACACCTTC. Amino acid sequence: CASSVLRGPNYGYTF.

The chain uses TRBV6-5 and TRBJ2-7; a possible D gene is TRBD2 (7 bases). The V end was cut by 8 bases, the J end by 7 bases, with 18 bases between. The CDR3 has 13 amino acids. Germline CDR1 is MNHEY and CDR2 is SVGAGI. CDR3: CASSPPGGREQYF. As DNA, the CDR3 is TGTGCCAGCTCCCCCCCCGGGGGGCGGGAGCAGTACTTC.

The chain uses TRBV6-2 or TRBV6-3 and TRBJ2-7; TRBD1 might be the D (5 bases). Germline V CDR1 and CDR2: MNHEY, SVGEGT. Trimming stripped 2 bases from V and 6 bases from J, with 20 bases between. CDR3 length: 16 amino acids. The CDR3 DNA sequence: TGTGCCAGCAGTTACCCGCAGGCCAGGGTGAATGGCGAGCAGTACTTC. Protein product: CASSYPQARVNGEQYF.

The count of this clone is one. This rearrangement joins TRBV6-1 to TRBJ2-7; D is perhaps TRBD1 (5 bases). Germline values: CDR1 MNHNS, CDR2 SASEGT. V lost 3 bases and J lost 7, with 13 bases in between. CDR3 size: 13 residues. CDR3: CASSEPGMGEQYF. The CDR3 DNA follows: TGTGCCAGCAGTGAGCCAGGGATGGGGGAGCAGTACTTC.

The V call is TRBV2, the J call TRBJ2-1; the D gene is possibly TRBD2 (7 bases). V dropped 3 bases and J dropped 8 bases, with 8 bases sitting between them. Germline-derived CDR1 and CDR2 are SNHLY and FYNNEI. This CDR3 is built from 12 residues. DNA for the CDR3: TGTGCCAGCAGTGAGCGGGGGCATGAGCAGTTCTTC. Its protein product is CASSERGHEQFF.

In regard to this clone: Other DNA sequences in this sample translate to the same CDR3. This chain joins TRBV28 and TRBJ1-3, with D unclear. CDR1 and CDR2 from the germline V gene are MDHEN and SYDVKM. This CDR3 spans 13 amino acids. V lost 3 bases, J lost 2 bases, and 5 bases lay in between. This CDR3 is CASSLGTGNTIYF. The CDR3 DNA is TGTGCCAGCAGTTTGGGGACTGGAAACACCATATATTTT.

This chain joins TRBV14 and TRBJ1-2; TRBD1 aligns across 9 bases. CDR1 and CDR2 from the germline V gene are SGHDN and FVKESK. This CDR3 region has 14 residues. V lost 0 bases to trimming and J lost 8 bases; unmatched junction nucleotides: 4. The CDR3 is CASSQDTGGLGYTF. Written as DNA, the CDR3 is TGTGCCAGCAGCCAAGATACAGGGGGCTTGGGCTACACCTTC.

This sequence joins TRBV28 and TRBJ2-7; 7 nucleotides match TRBD2. Losses at the gene ends were 6 bases for V and 2 bases for J; bases not matched to a gene: 4. The CDR3 has 13 amino acids. Germline CDR1 MDHEN, CDR2 SYDVKM. The CDR3 reads CASRETSTYEQYF. In nucleotides, the CDR3 is TGTGCCAGCAGGGAGACTAGCACCTACGAGCAGTACTTC.

The genes are TRBV6-5 and TRBJ1-1; D gene uncertain. V lost 8 bases to trimming and J lost 6 bases, with 13 bases between them. Germline assignment: CDR1 MNHEY and CDR2 SVGAGI. The CDR3 contains 12 residues. This CDR3 is CASWAVGAEAFF. The DNA of the CDR3 is TGTGCCAGCTGGGCCGTAGGCGCTGAAGCTTTCTTT.